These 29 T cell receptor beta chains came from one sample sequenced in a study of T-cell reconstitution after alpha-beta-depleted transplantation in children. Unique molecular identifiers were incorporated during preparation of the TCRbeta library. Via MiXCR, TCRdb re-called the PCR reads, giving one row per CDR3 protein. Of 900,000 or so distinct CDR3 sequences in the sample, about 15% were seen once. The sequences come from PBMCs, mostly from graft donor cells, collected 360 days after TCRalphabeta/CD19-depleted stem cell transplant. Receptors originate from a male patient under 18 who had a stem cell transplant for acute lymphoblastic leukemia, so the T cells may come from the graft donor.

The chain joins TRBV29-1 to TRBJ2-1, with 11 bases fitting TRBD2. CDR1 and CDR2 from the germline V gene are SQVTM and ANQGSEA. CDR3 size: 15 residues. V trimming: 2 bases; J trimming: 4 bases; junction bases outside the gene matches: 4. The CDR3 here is CSVESGTSGYNEQFF. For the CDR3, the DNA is TGCAGCGTTGAATCCGGGACTAGCGGTTACAATGAGCAGTTCTTC.

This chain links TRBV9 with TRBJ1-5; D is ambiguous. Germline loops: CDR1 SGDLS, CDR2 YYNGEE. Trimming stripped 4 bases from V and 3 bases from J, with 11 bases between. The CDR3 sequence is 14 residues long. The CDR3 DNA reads TGTGCCAGCAGCCCCCGATCGAACAATCAGCCCCAGCATTTT. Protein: CASSPRSNNQPQHF.

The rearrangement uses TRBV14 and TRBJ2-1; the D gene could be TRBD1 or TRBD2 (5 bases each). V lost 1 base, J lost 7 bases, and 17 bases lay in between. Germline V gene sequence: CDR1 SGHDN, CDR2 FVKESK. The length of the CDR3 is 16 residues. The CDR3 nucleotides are TGTGCCAGCAGCCAAGTCAGAGGGGCCCCTGGTAATGAGCAGTTCTTC. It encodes CASSQVRGAPGNEQFF. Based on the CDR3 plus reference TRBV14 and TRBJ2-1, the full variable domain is EAGVTQFPSHSVIEKGQTVTLRCDPISGHDNLYWYRRVMGKEIKFLLHFVKESKQDESGMPNNRFLAERTGGTYSTLKVQPAELEDSGVYFCASSQVRGAPGNEQFFGPGTRLTVL.

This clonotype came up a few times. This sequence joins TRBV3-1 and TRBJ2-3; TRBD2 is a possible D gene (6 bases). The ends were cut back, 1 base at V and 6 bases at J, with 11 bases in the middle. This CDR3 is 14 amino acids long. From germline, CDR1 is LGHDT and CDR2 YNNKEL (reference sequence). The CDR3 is CASSQVEGPDTQYF. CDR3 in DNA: TGTGCCAGCAGCCAAGTGGAGGGCCCGGATACGCAGTATTTT.

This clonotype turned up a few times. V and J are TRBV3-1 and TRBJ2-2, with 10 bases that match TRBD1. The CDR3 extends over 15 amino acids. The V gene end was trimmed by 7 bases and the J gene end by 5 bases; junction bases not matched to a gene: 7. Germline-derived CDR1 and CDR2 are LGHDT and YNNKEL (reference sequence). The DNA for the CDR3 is TGTGCCAGCACCAAGGGACAGGGGTTAACCGGGGAGCTGTTTTTT. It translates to CASTKGQGLTGELFF.

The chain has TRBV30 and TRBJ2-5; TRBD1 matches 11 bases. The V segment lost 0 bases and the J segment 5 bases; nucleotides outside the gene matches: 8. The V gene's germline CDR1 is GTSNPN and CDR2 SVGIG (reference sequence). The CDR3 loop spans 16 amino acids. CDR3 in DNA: TGTGCCTGGAGTGTAAAGTTGGGGACAGGGGGGGAGACCCAGTACTTC. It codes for CAWSVKLGTGGETQYF.

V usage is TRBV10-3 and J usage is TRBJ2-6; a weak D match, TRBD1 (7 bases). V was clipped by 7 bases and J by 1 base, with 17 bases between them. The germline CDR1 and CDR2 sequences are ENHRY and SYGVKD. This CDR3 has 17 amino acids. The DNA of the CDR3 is TGTGCCATCAACCTGACAGGGAGGAAATCTGGGGCCAACGTCCTGACTTTC. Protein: CAINLTGRKSGANVLTF.

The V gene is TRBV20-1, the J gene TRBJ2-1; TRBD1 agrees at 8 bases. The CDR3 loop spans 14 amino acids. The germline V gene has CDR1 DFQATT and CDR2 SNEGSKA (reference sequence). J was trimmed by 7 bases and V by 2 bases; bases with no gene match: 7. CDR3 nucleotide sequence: TGCAGTGCTAGAAGGACAGGGATAGGGAATGAGCAGTTCTTC. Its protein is CSARRTGIGNEQFF.

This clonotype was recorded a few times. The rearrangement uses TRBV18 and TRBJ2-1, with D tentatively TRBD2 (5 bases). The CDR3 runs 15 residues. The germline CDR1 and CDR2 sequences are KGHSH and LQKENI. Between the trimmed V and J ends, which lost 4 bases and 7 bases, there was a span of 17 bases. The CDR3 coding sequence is TGTGCCAGCTCACTCGAGGGCCCCGCCGGAAATGAGCAGTTCTTC. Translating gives CASSLEGPAGNEQFF.

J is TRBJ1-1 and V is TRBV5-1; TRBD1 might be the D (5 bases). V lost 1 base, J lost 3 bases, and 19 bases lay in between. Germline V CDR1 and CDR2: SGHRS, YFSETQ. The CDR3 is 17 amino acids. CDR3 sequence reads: CASSLSRGVDRYTEAFF. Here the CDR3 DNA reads TGCGCCAGCAGCTTGTCGCGAGGGGTAGATCGGTACACTGAAGCTTTCTTT.

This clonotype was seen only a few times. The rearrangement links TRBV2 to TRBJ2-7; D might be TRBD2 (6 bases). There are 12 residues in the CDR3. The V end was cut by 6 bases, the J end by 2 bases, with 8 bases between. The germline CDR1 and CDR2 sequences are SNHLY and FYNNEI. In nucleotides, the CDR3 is TGTGCCAGCAGGCGGGACCCCTACGAGCAGTACTTC. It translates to CASRRDPYEQYF.

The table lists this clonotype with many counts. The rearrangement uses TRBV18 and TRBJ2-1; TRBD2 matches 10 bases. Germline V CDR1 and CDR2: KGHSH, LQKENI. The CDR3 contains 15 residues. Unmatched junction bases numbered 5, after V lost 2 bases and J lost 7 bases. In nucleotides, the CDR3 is TGTGCCAGCTCACCAATCAGCGGGAGGGGGAATGAGCAGTTCTTC. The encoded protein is CASSPISGRGNEQFF.

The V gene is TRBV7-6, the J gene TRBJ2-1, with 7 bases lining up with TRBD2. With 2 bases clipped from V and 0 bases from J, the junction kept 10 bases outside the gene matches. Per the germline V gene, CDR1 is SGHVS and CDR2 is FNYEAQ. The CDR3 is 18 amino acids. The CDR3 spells CASSLRALRGSSYNEQFF. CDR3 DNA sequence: TGTGCCAGCAGCTTAAGGGCTCTCCGCGGGAGCTCCTACAATGAGCAGTTCTTC.

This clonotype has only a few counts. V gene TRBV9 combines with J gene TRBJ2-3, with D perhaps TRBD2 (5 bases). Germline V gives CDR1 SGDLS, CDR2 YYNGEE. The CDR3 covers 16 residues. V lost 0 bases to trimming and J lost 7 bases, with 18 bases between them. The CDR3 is CASSVDPTMAFNTQYF. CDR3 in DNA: TGTGCCAGCAGCGTAGACCCGACTATGGCATTCAATACGCAGTATTTT. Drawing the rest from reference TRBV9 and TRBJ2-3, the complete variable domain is DSGVTQTPKHLITATGQRVTLRCSPRSGDLSVYWYQQSLDQGLQFLIQYYNGEERAKGNILERFSAQQFPDLHSELNLSSLELGDSALYFCASSVDPTMAFNTQYFGPGTRLTVL.

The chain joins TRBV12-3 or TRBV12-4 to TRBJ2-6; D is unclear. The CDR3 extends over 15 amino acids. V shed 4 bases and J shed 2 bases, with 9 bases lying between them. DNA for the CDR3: TGTGCCAGCAGTTCGTACTCCGCTGGGGCCAACGTCCTGACTTTC. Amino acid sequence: CASSSYSAGANVLTF.

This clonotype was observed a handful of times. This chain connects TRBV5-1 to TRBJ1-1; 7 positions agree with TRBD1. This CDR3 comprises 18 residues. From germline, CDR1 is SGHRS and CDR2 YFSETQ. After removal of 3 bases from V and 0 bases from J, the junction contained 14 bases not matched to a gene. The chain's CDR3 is CASSSAVRTGFLNTEAFF. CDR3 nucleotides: TGCGCCAGCAGCTCCGCGGTACGGACAGGCTTTTTGAACACTGAAGCTTTCTTT.

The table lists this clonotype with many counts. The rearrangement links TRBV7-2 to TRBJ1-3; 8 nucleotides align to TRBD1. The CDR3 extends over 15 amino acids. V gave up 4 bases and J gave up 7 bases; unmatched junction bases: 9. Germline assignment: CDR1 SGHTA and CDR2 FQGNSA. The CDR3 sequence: CASSSRQGSWNTIYF. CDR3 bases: TGTGCCAGCAGCTCACGACAGGGGAGCTGGAACACCATATATTTT.

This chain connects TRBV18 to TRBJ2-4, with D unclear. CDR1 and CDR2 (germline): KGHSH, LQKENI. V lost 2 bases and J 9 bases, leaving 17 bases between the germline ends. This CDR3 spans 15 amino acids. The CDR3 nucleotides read TGTGCCAGCTCACCAAGCCTCGGGTCTAAACGCATTCAGTACTTC. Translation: CASSPSLGSKRIQYF.

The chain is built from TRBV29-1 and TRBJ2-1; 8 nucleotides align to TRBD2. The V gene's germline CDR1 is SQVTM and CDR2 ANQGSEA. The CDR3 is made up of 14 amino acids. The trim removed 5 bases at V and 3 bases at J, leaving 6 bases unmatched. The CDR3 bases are TGCAGCGTTCCCACTAGCGGAGACTACAATGAGCAGTTCTTC. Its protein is CSVPTSGDYNEQFF.

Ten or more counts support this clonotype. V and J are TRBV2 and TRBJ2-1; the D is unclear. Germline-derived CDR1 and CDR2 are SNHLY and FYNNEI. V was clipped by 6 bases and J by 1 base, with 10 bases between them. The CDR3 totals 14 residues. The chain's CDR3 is CASRVRPSYNEQFF. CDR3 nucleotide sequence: TGTGCCAGCAGGGTCAGGCCTTCCTACAATGAGCAGTTCTTC. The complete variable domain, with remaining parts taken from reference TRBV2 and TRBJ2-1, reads EPEVTQTPSHQVTQMGQEVILRCVPISNHLYFYWYRQILGQKVEFLVSFYNNEISEKSEIFDDQFSVERPDGSNFTLKIRSTKLEDSAMYFCASRVRPSYNEQFFGPGTRLTVL.

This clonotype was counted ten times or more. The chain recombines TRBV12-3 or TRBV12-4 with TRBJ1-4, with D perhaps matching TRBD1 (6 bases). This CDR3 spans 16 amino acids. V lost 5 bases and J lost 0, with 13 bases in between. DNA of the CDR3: TGTGCCAGCAGTCCCCTAGGGGGAACAACTAATGAAAAACTGTTTTTT. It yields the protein CASSPLGGTTNEKLFF.

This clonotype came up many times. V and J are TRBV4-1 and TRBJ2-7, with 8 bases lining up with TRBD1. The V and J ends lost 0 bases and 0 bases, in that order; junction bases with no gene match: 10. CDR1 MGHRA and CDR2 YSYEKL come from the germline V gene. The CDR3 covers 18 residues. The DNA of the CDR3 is TGCGCCAGCAGCCAAGAGTGGGCAGGGGGCCTTGTCTCCTACGAGCAGTACTTC. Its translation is CASSQEWAGGLVSYEQYF.

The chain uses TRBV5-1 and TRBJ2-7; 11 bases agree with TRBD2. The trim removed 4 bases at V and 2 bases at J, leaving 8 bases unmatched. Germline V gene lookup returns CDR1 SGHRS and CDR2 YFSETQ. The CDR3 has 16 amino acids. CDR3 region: CASSPSSGRPPYEQYF. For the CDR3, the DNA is TGCGCCAGCAGCCCCTCTAGCGGGAGGCCTCCCTACGAGCAGTACTTC.

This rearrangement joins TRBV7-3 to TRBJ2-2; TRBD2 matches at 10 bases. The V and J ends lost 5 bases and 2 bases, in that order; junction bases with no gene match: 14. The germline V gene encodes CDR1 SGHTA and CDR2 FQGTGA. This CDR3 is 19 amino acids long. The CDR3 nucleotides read TGTGCCAGCAGCCCCGCGGGGACTAGCGCGAATTATAACACCGGGGAGCTGTTTTTT. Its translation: CASSPAGTSANYNTGELFF.

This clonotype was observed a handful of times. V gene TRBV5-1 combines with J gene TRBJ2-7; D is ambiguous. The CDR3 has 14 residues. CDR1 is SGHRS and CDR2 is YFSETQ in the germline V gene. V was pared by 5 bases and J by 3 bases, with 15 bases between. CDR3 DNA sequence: TGCGCCAGCAGATTGACCTTGTGGAACTACGAGCAGTACTTC. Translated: CASRLTLWNYEQYF.

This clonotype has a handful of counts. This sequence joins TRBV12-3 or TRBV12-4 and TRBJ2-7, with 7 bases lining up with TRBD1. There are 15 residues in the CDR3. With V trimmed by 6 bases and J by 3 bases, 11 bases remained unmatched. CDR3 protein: CASRLWTGQSYEQYF. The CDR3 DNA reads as TGTGCCAGCAGGCTGTGGACGGGACAGAGCTACGAGCAGTACTTC.

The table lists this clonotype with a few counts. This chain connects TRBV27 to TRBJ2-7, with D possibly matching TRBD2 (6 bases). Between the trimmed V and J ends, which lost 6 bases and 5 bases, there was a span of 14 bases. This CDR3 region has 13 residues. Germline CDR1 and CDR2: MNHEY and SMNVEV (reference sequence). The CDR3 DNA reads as TGTGCCAGCAGAGGACTACTCTTAAACGAGCAGTACTTC. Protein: CASRGLLLNEQYF.

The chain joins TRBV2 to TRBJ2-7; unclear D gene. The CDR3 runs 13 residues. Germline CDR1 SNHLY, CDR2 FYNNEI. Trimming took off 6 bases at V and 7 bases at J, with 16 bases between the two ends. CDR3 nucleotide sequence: TGTGCCAGCAGCTCCTATAGAGAGGTTGAGCAGTACTTC. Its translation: CASSSYREVEQYF.

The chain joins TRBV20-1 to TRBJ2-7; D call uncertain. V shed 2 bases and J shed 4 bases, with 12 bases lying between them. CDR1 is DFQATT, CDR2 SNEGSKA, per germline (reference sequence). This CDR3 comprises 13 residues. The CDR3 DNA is TGCAGTGCTAGACCCACCACAAGATACGAGCAGTACTTC. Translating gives CSARPTTRYEQYF.